These 6 T cell receptor beta chains were sequenced from one sample in a study of T cell changes during pregnancy in multiple sclerosis (dated by TCRdb to between 2017 and 2020). The protocol used for the library was the immunoSEQ multiplex PCR assay. Drawn from immuneACCESS, this table holds only the in-frame rearrangements with V and J called that TCRdb kept. Clones are partly lost; checked studies trace under half to an unresolved V gene and leave the rest unexplained. The sample data list about 32,000 clones, and roughly 89% of these were observed just once. The top ten hold about 3.6% of the sample. Source: CD8+ T cells from peripheral blood mononuclear cells, taken in the second trimester of pregnancy. These receptors all come from a female donor in good health, enrolled as a control in a pregnancy study.

J is TRBJ2-3 and V is TRBV21-1; the listed D gene, TRBD1, was not tested against the DNA. TRBV21-1 is a pseudogene locus. There are 15 residues in the CDR3. CDR3 protein: CASSKVGQGEDTQYF. The DNA of the CDR3 is TGTGCCAGCAGCAAAGTCGGACAGGGCGAAGATACGCAGTATTTT.

CDR3 loop: CASSAGTAYEQYF. DNA of the CDR3: TGTGCCAGCAGCGCAGGAACGGCCTACGAGCAGTACTTC. V gene TRBV11-2 combines with J gene TRBJ2-7; D gene uncertain. The CDR3 loop spans 13 amino acids. The V gene lost 5 bases and the J gene lost 2 bases, with 10 bases spanning the gap. Germline loops: CDR1 SGHAT, CDR2 FQNNGV.

The chain uses TRBV19 and TRBJ2-3, with D tentatively TRBD1 (6 bases). CDR3 length: 16 residues. Germline V CDR1 and CDR2: LNHDA, SQIVND (reference sequence). V was clipped by 5 bases and J by 3 bases, with 18 bases between them. CDR3 in DNA: TGTGCCAGTAGTCCCACGGGACATGGGACGACAGATACGCAGTATTTT. Amino acid sequence: CASSPTGHGTTDTQYF.

The chain has TRBV19 and TRBJ1-1; 7 bases fit TRBD1. The junction had 4 bases not matched to a gene; V was cut back by 10 bases and J by 8 bases. Germline CDR1 LNHDA, CDR2 SQIVND (reference sequence). This CDR3 spans 10 amino acids. The CDR3 DNA reads as TGTGCCACCAAACAGGGGGAAGCTTTCTTT. This translates into CATKQGEAFF.

The chain carries TRBV11-1 and TRBJ2-7, with 13 bases fitting TRBD2. This CDR3 is built from 16 residues. Trimming removed 5 bases from V and 3 bases from J; junction bases left unmatched: 7. The V gene's germline CDR1 is SGHAT and CDR2 FQDESV (reference sequence). This CDR3 reads CASSRLAGGEVYEQYF. DNA of the CDR3: TGTGCCAGCAGCAGACTAGCGGGGGGCGAAGTCTACGAGCAGTACTTC.

The rearrangement joins TRBV9 to TRBJ2-1; TRBD2 agrees at 10 bases. Germline V gene data show CDR1 as SGDLS and CDR2 as YYNGEE. CDR3 length equals 15 residues. The V segment lost 0 bases and the J segment 8 bases; nucleotides outside the gene matches: 5. CDR3: CASSVEERGGYEQFF. The DNA for the CDR3 is TGTGCCAGCAGCGTAGAGGAGCGGGGGGGCTATGAGCAGTTCTTC.